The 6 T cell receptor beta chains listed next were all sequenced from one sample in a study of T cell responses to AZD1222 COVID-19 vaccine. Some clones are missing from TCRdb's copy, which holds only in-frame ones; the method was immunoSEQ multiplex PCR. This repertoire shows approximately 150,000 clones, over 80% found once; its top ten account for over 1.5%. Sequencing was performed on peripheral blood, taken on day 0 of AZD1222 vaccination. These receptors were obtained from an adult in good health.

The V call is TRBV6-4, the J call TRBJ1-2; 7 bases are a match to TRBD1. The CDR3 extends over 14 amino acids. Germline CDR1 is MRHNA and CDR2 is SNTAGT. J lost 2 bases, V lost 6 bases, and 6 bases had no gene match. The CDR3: CASRPTGSNYGYTF. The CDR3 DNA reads TGTGCCAGCAGACCGACAGGGTCCAACTATGGCTACACCTTC.

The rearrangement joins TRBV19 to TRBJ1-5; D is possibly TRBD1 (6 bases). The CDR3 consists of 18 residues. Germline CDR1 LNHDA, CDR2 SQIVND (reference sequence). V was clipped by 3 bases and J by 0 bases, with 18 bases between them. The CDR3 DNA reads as TGTGCCAGTAGTATCTGGACAGTAGGACGATATAGCAATCAGCCCCAGCATTTT. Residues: CASSIWTVGRYSNQPQHF.

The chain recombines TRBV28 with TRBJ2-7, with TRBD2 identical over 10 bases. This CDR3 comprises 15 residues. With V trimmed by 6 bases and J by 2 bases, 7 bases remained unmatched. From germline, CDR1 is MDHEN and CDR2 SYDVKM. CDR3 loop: CASRLAGADPYEQYF. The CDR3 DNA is TGTGCCAGCAGGCTAGCGGGAGCGGATCCCTACGAGCAGTACTTC.

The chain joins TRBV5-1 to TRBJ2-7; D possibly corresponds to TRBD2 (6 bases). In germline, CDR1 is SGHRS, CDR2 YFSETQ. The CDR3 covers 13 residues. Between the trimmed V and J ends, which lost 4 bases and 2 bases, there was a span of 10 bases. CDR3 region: CASSPAGTYEQYF. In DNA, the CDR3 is TGCGCCAGCAGCCCTGCGGGAACCTACGAGCAGTACTTC.

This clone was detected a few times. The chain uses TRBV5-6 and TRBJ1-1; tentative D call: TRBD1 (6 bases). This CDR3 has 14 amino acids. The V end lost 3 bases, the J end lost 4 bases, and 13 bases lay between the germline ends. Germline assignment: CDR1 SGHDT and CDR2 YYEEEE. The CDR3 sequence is CASSYITGSTEAFF. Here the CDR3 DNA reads TGTGCCAGCAGCTATATAACAGGGAGCACTGAAGCTTTCTTT.

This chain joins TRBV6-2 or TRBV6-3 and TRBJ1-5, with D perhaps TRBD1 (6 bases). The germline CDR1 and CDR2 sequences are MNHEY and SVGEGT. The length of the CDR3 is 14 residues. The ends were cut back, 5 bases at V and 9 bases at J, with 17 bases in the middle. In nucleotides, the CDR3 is TGTGCCAGCAGTCCGCCCTTCGGGGGCCTGCCCCAGCATTTT. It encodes CASSPPFGGLPQHF.